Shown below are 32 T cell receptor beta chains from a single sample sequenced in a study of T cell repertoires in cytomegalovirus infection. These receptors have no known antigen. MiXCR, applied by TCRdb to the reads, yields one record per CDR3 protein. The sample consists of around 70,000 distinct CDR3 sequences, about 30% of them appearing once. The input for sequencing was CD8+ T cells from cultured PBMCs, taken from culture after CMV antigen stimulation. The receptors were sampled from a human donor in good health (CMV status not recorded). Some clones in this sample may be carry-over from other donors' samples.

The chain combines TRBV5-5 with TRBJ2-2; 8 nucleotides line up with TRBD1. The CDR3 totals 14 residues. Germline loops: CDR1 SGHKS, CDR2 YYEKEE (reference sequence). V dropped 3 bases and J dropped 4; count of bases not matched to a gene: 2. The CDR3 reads CASSYGTGTGELFF. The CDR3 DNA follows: TGTGCCAGCAGCTACGGGACAGGCACCGGGGAGCTGTTTTTT.

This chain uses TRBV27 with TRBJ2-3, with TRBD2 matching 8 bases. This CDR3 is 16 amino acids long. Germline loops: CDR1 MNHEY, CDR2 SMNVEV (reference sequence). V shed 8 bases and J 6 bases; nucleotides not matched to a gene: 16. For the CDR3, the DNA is TGTGCCAGCTGTTCCCGGGGGGGCGGGAGTGGGGATACGCAGTATTTT. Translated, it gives CASCSRGGGSGDTQYF.

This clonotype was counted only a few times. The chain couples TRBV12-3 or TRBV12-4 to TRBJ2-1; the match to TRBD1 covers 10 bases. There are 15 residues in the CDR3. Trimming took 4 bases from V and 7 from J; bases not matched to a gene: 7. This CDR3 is CASSSPGQGTNEQFF. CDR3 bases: TGTGCCAGCAGTTCCCCGGGACAGGGGACGAATGAGCAGTTCTTC.

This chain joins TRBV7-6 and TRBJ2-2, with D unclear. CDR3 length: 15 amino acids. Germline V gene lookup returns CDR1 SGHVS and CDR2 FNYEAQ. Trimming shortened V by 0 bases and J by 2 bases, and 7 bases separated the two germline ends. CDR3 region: CASSLASLNTGELFF. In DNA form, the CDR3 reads TGTGCCAGCAGCTTAGCCAGTCTAAACACCGGGGAGCTGTTTTTT.

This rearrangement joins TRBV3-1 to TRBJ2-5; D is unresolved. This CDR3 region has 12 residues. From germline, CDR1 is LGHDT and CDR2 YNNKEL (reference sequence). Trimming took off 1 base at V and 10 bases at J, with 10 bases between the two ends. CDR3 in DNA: TGTGCCAGCAGCCAAGGTAGTCAGGACCAGTACTTC. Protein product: CASSQGSQDQYF.

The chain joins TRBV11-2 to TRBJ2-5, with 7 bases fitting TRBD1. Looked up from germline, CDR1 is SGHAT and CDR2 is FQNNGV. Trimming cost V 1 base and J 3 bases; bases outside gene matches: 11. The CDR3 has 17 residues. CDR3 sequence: CASSLGQGIGHKETQYF. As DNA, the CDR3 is TGTGCCAGCAGCTTAGGACAGGGCATTGGCCACAAAGAGACCCAGTACTTC.

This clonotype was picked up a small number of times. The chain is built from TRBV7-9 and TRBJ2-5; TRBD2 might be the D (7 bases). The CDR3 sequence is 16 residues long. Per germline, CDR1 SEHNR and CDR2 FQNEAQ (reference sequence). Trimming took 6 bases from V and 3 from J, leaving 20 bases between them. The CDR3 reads CASSPLGGADKETQYF. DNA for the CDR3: TGTGCCAGCAGTCCCTTGGGGGGGGCGGATAAAGAGACCCAGTACTTC.

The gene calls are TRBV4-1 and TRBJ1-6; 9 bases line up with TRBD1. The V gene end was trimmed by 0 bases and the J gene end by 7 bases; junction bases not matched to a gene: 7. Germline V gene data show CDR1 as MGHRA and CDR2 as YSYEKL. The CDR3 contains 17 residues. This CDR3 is CASSQDKDRGYNSPLHF. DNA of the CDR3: TGCGCCAGCAGCCAAGATAAGGACAGGGGTTACAATTCACCCCTCCACTTT.

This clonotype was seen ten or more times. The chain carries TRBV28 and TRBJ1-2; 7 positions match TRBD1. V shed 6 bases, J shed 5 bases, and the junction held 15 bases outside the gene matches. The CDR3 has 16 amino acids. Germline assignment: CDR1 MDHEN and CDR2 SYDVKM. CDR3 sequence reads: CASSPYLLGQAYGYTF. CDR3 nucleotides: TGTGCCAGCAGCCCATATCTACTTGGACAGGCTTATGGCTACACCTTC.

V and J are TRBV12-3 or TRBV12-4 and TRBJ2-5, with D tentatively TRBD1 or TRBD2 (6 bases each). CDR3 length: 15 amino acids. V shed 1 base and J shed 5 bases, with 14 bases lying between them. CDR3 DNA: TGTGCCAGCAGTTTAGGAGGAGGGGGTGGGGAGACCCAGTACTTC. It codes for CASSLGGGGGETQYF.

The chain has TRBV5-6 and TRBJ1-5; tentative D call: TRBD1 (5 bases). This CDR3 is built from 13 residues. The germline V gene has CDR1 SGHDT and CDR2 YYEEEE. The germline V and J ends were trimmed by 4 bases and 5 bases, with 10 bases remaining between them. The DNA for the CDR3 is TGTGCCAGCAGCGGCGGGGGTGATCAGCCCCAGCATTTT. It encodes CASSGGGDQPQHF.

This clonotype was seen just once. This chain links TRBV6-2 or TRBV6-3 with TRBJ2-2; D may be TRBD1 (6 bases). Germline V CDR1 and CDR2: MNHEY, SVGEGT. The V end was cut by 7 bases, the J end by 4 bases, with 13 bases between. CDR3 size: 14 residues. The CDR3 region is CASIRTELTGELFF. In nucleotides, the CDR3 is TGTGCCAGCATCCGGACAGAACTCACCGGGGAGCTGTTTTTT.

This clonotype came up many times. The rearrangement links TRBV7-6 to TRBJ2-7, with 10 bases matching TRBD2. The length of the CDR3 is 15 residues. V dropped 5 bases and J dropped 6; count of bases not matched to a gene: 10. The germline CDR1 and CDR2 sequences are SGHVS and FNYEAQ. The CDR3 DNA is TGTGCCAGCAGCCAAGGGGCAGCGGGAGGGCCCGAGCAGTACTTC. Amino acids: CASSQGAAGGPEQYF. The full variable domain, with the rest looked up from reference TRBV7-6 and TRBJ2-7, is GAGVSQSPRYKVTKRGQDVALRCDPISGHVSLYWYRQALGQGPEFLTYFNYEAQQDKSGLPNDRFSAERPEGSISTLTIQRTEQRDSAMYRCASSQGAAGGPEQYFGPGTRLTVT.

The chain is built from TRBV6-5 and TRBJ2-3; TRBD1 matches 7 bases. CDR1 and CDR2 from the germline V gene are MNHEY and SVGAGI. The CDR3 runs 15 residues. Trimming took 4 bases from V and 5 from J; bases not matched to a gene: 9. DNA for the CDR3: TGTGCCAGCAGTTCCCAGGGGGTTCTAGGAGATACGCAGTATTTT. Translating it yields CASSSQGVLGDTQYF.

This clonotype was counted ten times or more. Written as DNA, the CDR3 is TGTGCCAGCAGCCCGGGTCTGGGGGACGTTGGGAATGAGCAGTTCTTC. This sequence encodes CASSPGLGDVGNEQFF. The chain recombines TRBV5-4 with TRBJ2-1; TRBD1 or TRBD2 may be the D gene (5 bases each). CDR3 length: 16 amino acids. Deletions cut 4 bases from V and 7 bases from J, with 21 bases between. Germline V lookup: CDR1 SGHNT, CDR2 YYREEE (reference sequence).

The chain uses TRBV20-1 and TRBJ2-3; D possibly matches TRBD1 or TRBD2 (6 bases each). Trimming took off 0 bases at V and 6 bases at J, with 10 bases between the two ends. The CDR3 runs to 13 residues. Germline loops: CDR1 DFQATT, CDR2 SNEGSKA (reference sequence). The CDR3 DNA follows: TGCAGTGCTAGAGATCTAGGGGGGGATACGCAGTATTTT. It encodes CSARDLGGDTQYF.

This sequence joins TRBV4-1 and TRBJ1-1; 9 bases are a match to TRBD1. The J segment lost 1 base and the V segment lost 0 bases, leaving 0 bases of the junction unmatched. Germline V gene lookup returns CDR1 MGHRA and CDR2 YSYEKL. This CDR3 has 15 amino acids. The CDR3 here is CASSQEGQGNTEAFF. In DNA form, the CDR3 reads TGCGCCAGCAGCCAAGAGGGACAGGGGAACACTGAAGCTTTCTTT.

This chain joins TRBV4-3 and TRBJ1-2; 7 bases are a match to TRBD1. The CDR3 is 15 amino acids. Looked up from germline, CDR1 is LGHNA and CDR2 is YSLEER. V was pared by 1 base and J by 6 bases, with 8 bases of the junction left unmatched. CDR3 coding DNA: TGCGCCAGCAGCCAAGCAGGGGGATTGTTTCATGGCTACACCTTC. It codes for CASSQAGGLFHGYTF.

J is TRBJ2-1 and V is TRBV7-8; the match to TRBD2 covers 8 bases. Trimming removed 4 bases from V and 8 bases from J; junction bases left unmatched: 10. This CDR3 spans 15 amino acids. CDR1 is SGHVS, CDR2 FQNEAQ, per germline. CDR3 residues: CASSSGLASDDEQFF. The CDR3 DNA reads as TGTGCCAGCAGCTCTGGACTAGCCTCTGATGATGAGCAGTTCTTC.

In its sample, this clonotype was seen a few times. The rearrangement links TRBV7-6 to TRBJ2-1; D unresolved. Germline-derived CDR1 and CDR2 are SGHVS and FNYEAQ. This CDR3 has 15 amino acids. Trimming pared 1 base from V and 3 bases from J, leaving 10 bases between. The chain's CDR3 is CASSLVRNLYNEQFF. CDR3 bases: TGTGCCAGCAGCTTAGTTAGGAACCTCTACAATGAGCAGTTCTTC.

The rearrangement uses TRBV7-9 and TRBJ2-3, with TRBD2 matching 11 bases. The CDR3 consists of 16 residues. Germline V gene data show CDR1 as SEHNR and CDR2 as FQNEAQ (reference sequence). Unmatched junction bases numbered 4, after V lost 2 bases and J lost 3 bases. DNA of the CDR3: TGTGCCAGCAGCTTACAGACTAGCGGGGCGACAGATACGCAGTATTTT. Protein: CASSLQTSGATDTQYF.

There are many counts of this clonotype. The CDR3 reads CASSLQGVPEETQYF. The CDR3 coding sequence is TGTGCCAGCAGTTTACAGGGGGTTCCGGAAGAGACCCAGTACTTC. The chain employs TRBV7-8 and TRBJ2-5; TRBD1 agrees at 8 bases. V shed 6 bases, J shed 3 bases, and the junction held 9 bases outside the gene matches. The CDR3 sequence is 15 residues long. Per the germline V gene, CDR1 is SGHVS and CDR2 is FQNEAQ. The complete variable domain, with remaining parts taken from reference TRBV7-8 and TRBJ2-5, reads GAGVSQSPRYKVAKRGQDVALRCDPISGHVSLFWYQQALGQGPEFLTYFQNEAQLDKSGLPSDRFFAERPEGSVSTLKIQRTQQEDSAVYLCASSLQGVPEETQYFGPGTRLLVL.

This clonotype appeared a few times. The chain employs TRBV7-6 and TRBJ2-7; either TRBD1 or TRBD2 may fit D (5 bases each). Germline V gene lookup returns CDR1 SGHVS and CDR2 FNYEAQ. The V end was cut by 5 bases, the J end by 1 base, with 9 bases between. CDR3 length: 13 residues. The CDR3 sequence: CASSGDVSYEQYF. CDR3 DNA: TGTGCCAGCAGCGGGGACGTGTCCTACGAGCAGTACTTC. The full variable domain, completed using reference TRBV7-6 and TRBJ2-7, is GAGVSQSPRYKVTKRGQDVALRCDPISGHVSLYWYRQALGQGPEFLTYFNYEAQQDKSGLPNDRFSAERPEGSISTLTIQRTEQRDSAMYRCASSGDVSYEQYFGPGTRLTVT.

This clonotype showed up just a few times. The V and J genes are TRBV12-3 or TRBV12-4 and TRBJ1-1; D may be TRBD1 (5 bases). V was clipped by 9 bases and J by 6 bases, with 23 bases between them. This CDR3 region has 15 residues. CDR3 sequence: CASSKSPGYGAEAFF. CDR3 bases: TGTGCCAGTAGCAAAAGTCCAGGGTACGGCGCTGAAGCTTTCTTT.

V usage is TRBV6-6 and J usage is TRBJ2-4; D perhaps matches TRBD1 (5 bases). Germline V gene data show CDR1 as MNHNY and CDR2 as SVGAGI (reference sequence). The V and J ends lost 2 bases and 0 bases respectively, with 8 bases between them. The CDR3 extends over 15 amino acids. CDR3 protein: CASSYDSLAKNIQYF. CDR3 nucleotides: TGTGCCAGCAGTTACGACAGCTTAGCCAAAAACATTCAGTACTTC.

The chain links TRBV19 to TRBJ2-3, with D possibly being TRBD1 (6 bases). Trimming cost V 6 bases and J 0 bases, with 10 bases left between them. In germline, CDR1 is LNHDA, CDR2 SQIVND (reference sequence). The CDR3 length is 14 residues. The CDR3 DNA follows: TGTGCCAGTAGCCTGGACAGTAGCACAGATACGCAGTATTTT. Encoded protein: CASSLDSSTDTQYF.

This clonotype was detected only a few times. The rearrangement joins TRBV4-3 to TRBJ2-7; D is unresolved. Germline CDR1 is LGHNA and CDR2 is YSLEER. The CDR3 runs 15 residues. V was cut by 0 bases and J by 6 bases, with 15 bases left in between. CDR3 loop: CASSQDSSLLGEQYF. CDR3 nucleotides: TGCGCCAGCAGCCAAGATTCTTCCTTACTGGGCGAGCAGTACTTC.

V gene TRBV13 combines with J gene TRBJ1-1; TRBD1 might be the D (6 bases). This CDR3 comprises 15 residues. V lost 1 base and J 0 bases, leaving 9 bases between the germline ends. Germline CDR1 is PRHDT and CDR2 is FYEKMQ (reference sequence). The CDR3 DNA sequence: TGTGCCAGCAGCTTAGAGTGGGACATGAACACTGAAGCTTTCTTT. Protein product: CASSLEWDMNTEAFF.

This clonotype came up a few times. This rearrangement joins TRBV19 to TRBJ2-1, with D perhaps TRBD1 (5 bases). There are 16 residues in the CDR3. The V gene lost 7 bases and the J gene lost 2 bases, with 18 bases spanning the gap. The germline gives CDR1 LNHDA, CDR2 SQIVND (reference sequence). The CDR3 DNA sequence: TGTGCCAGTACTACCGATGGGGCCCGGACCTACAATGAGCAGTTCTTC. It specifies CASTTDGARTYNEQFF.

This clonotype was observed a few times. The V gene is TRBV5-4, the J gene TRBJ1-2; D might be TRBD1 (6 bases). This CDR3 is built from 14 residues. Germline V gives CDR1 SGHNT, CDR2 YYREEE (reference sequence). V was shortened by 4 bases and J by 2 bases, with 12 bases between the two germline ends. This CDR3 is CASSAAGANYGYTF. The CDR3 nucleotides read TGTGCCAGCAGCGCGGCGGGGGCAAACTATGGCTACACCTTC.

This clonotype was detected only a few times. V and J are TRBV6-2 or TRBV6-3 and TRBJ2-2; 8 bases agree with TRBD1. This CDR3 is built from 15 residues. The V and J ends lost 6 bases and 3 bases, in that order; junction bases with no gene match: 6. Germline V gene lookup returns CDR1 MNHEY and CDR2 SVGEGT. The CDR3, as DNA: TGTGCCAGCAGCACGGGACAGGAACACACCGGGGAGCTGTTTTTT. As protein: CASSTGQEHTGELFF.

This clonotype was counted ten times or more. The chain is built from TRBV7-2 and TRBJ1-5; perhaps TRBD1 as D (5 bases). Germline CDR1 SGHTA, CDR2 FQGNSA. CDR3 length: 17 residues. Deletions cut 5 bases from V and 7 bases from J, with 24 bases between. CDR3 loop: CASSPSSRDLEKQPQHF. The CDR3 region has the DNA TGTGCCAGCAGCCCCTCGTCCCGGGACCTGGAAAAACAGCCCCAGCATTTT.